The rows below give T cell receptor beta chains drawn from one sample of a study of cytomegalovirus exposure and HLA in healthy donors. TCRdb's table, derived via immunoSEQ multiplex PCR, lists solely in-frame clones and lacks some. The sample consists of around 120,000 clones, 15% of them appearing once. Source material: PBMCs. The source is a woman between 18 and 30 years old in good health and CMV-seronegative. The CDR3 runs from the conserved cysteine through the conserved F or W. The order of the fields is J gene, V gene, D gene, CDR3 length, CDR3 protein. The D gene is left open where the match is weak.

J: TRBJ2-2
V: TRBV7-2
D: NA
length: 14
CDR3: CASSSLPGTGELFF

J: TRBJ2-5
V: TRBV28
D: TRBD1
length: 15
CDR3: CASLGGTGLSETQYF

J: TRBJ1-1
V: TRBV6-1
D: NA
length: 12
CDR3: CASSVQGNRAFF

J: TRBJ2-5
V: TRBV2
D: TRBD1
length: 15
CDR3: CASKTRGLVQETQYF

J: TRBJ1-1
V: TRBV5-1
D: NA
length: 14
CDR3: CASSLGRGGTEAFF

J: TRBJ2-2
V: TRBV7-8
D: TRBD2
length: 15
CDR3: CAKGGSGSEVGELFF

J: TRBJ1-6
V: TRBV28
D: TRBD1
length: 18
CDR3: CASRQPTGTGKINSPLHF

J: TRBJ1-1
V: TRBV19
D: TRBD1
length: 14
CDR3: CASRLGQENTEAFF

J: TRBJ1-1
V: TRBV10-2
D: NA
length: 14
CDR3: CASTTTRGGTEAFF

J: TRBJ2-6
V: TRBV18
D: TRBD1
length: 17
CDR3: CASSGGQVRSGANVLTF

J: TRBJ2-7
V: TRBV5-4
D: TRBD2
length: 14
CDR3: CASSFRAGGHEQYF

J: TRBJ2-7
V: TRBV2
D: NA
length: 15
CDR3: CASNGFGRDVDEQYF

J: TRBJ1-5
V: TRBV2
D: NA
length: 14
CDR3: CASSTGSSGQPQHF

J: TRBJ2-5
V: TRBV30
D: NA
length: 12
CDR3: CASQQGRETQYF

J: TRBJ1-2
V: TRBV6-1
D: TRBD1
length: 15
CDR3: CASTELSQTGSGYTF

J: TRBJ2-1
V: TRBV7-2
D: TRBD2
length: 16
CDR3: CASSFGLAGGPGEQFF

J: TRBJ1-6
V: TRBV19
D: NA
length: 15
CDR3: CASRPGQNYNSPLHF

J: TRBJ1-6
V: TRBV28
D: TRBD1
length: 18
CDR3: CASSVSGTGGGSNSPLHF

J: TRBJ2-5
V: TRBV6-1
D: TRBD2
length: 17
CDR3: CASSEEEWGGYQETQYF

J: TRBJ2-7
V: TRBV7-2
D: NA
length: 13
CDR3: CASSRDSSGEQYF

J: TRBJ2-5
V: TRBV19
D: TRBD1
length: 15
CDR3: CASRPGQLYQETQYF

J: TRBJ2-7
V: TRBV27
D: NA
length: 14
CDR3: CASSPRVLGDEQYF

J: TRBJ1-5
V: TRBV27
D: TRBD1
length: 16
CDR3: CASSLYGTGVNQPQHF

J: TRBJ2-7
V: TRBV27
D: NA
length: 14
CDR3: CASSTKTVPYEQYF

J: TRBJ2-3
V: TRBV7-6
D: NA
length: 14
CDR3: CASSRSDSLDTQYF